These 8 T cell receptor beta chains originate from one sample sequenced in a study of Ad26.COV2.S vaccination and SARS-CoV-2 variants. Treatment specified: over 15 received Ad26.COV2.S at low or high dose, single or two shots; about 5 received placebo; per-sample allocation not given. Day 63 after the first injection of vaccine or placebo was the sampling time. Generated by immunoSEQ multiplex PCR, the TCRdb table keeps only in-frame clones and is missing some. This repertoire shows about 430,000 clones, more than 80% found once; its top ten account for over 9%. Source: peripheral blood, taken in a trial of Ad26.COV2.S vaccine versus placebo. The receptors derive from a person aged 18 to 59 who received the Ad26.COV2.S COVID-19 vaccine or a placebo.

The DNA for the CDR3 is TGTGCCAGCAGTCAGTCAGGAGCAACTAATGAAAAACTGTTTTTT. It specifies CASSQSGATNEKLFF. The gene calls are TRBV6-5 and TRBJ1-4; D gene ambiguous. This CDR3 spans 15 amino acids. The V gene's germline CDR1 is MNHEY and CDR2 SVGAGI. Between the trimmed V and J ends, which lost 5 bases and 0 bases, there was a span of 10 bases.

The V and J genes are TRBV4-3 and TRBJ1-1, with TRBD1 identical over 7 bases. This CDR3 is built from 15 residues. J gave up 2 bases and V 0 bases, and 3 bases lay outside the gene matches. CDR1 is LGHNA and CDR2 is YSLEER in the germline V gene. CDR3 DNA sequence: TGCGCCAGCAGCCAAGACCGACAGGGAAACACTGAAGCTTTCTTT. Translating gives CASSQDRQGNTEAFF.

The chain couples TRBV6-5 to TRBJ1-5; D is perhaps TRBD1 (5 bases). This CDR3 is 14 amino acids long. The V end lost 6 bases, the J end lost 6 bases, and 15 bases lay between the germline ends. The germline gives CDR1 MNHEY, CDR2 SVGAGI. The CDR3 sequence: CASSFGGVGQPQHF. CDR3 sequence (DNA): TGTGCCAGCAGCTTCGGGGGGGTGGGTCAGCCCCAGCATTTT.

This chain joins TRBV18 and TRBJ1-2; a weak D match, TRBD1 (6 bases). Between the trimmed V and J ends, which lost 6 bases and 7 bases, there was a span of 15 bases. CDR3 length equals 13 residues. Germline-derived CDR1 and CDR2 are KGHSH and LQKENI. This CDR3 reads CASSNGQSVGYTF. For the CDR3, the DNA is TGTGCCAGCTCCAATGGACAGTCCGTTGGCTACACCTTC. The entire variable domain, with the rest obtained from reference TRBV18 and TRBJ1-2, is as follows: NAGVMQNPRHLVRRRGQEARLRCSPMKGHSHVYWYRQLPEEGLKFMVYLQKENIIDESGMPKERFSAEFPKEGPSILRIQQVVRGDSAAYFCASSNGQSVGYTFGSGTRLTVV.

This chain uses TRBV19 with TRBJ1-5; TRBD1 aligns across 10 bases. With 9 bases clipped from V and 4 bases from J, the junction kept 6 bases outside the gene matches. CDR1 and CDR2 (germline): LNHDA, SQIVND (reference sequence). The CDR3 runs 14 residues. CDR3 nucleotides: TGTGCCAGCCTGTGGACAGGGGGGAATCAGCCCCAGCATTTT. It is translated as CASLWTGGNQPQHF. Based on the CDR3 plus reference TRBV19 and TRBJ1-5, the full variable domain is DGGITQSPKYLFRKEGQNVTLSCEQNLNHDAMYWYRQDPGQGLRLIYYSQIVNDFQKGDIAEGYSVSREKKESFPLTVTSAQKNPTAFYLCASLWTGGNQPQHFGDGTRLSIL.

V usage is TRBV10-3 and J usage is TRBJ2-7, with a tentative D call TRBD2 (5 bases). There are 16 residues in the CDR3. Germline V lookup: CDR1 ENHRY, CDR2 SYGVKD. Trimming shortened V by 0 bases and J by 1 base, and 13 bases separated the two germline ends. CDR3 residues: CAISESVGEGSYEQYF. The DNA for the CDR3 is TGTGCCATCAGTGAGTCTGTGGGAGAAGGATCCTACGAGCAGTACTTC.

This rearrangement joins TRBV5-8 to TRBJ1-4; 8 bases agree with TRBD1. Looked up from germline, CDR1 is SGHTS and CDR2 is YDEGEE. With V trimmed by 4 bases and J by 8 bases, 10 bases remained unmatched. This CDR3 has 15 residues. In DNA form, the CDR3 reads TGTGCCAGCAGCCTCGGACAGGGCTTCAGGGAAAAACTGTTTTTT. This translates into CASSLGQGFREKLFF.

CDR3 residues: CASSQDQPGPEQYF. For the CDR3, the DNA is TGCGCCAGCAGCCAAGATCAGCCAGGGCCCGAGCAGTACTTC. The V gene is TRBV4-3, the J gene TRBJ2-7; possibly TRBD1 for D (5 bases). Trimming removed 0 bases from V and 6 bases from J, with 12 bases in between. This CDR3 is 14 amino acids long. Germline V lookup: CDR1 LGHNA, CDR2 YSLEER.